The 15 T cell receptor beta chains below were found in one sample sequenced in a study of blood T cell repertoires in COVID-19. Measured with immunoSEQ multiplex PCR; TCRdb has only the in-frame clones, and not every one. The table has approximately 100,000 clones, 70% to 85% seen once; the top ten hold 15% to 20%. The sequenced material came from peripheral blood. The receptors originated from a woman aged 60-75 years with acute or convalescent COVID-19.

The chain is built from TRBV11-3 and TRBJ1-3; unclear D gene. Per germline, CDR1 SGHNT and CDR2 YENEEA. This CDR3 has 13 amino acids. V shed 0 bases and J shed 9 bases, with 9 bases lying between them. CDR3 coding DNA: TGTGCCAGCAGCTTAGATCAGGTCGGCACCATATATTTT. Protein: CASSLDQVGTIYF.

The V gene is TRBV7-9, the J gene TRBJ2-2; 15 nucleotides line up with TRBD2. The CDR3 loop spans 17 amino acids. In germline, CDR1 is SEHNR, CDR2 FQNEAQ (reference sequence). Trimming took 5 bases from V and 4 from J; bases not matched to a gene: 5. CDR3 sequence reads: CASSHGLAGGFTGELFF. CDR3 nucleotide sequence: TGTGCCAGCAGCCACGGACTAGCGGGGGGGTTCACCGGGGAGCTGTTTTTT.

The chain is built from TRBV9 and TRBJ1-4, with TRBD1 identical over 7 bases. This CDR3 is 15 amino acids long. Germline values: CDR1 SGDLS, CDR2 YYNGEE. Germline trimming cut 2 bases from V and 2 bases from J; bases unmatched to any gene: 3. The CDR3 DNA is TGTGCCAGCAGCGTTCAGGGGGTGACTAATGAAAAACTGTTTTTT. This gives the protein CASSVQGVTNEKLFF.

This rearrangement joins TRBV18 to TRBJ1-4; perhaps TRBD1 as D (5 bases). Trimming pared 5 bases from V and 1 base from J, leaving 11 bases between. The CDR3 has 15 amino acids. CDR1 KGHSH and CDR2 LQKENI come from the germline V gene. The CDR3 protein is CASSSGLQTNEKLFF. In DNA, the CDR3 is TGTGCCAGCTCATCGGGACTGCAAACTAATGAAAAACTGTTTTTT.

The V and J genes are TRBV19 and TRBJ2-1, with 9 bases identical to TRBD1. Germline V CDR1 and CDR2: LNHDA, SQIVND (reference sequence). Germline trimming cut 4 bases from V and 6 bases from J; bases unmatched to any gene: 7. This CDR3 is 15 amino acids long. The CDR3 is CASSTLGQGFNEQFF. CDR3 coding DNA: TGTGCCAGTAGTACCTTGGGACAGGGATTCAATGAGCAGTTCTTC.

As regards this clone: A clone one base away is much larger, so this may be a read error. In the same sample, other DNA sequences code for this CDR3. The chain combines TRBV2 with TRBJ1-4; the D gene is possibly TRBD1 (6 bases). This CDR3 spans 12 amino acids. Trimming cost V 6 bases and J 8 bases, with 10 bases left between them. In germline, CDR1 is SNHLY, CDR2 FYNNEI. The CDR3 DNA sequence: TGTGCCAGCAGGACAGGTCGCGAAAAACTGTTTTTT. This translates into CASRTGREKLFF.

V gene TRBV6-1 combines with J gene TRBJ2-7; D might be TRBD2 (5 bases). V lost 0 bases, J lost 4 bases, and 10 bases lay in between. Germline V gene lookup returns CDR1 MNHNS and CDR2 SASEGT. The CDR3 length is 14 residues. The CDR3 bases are TGTGCCAGCAGTGAAGCGCCAAGAGGGTACGAGCAGTACTTC. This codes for CASSEAPRGYEQYF.

The CDR3 DNA is TGTGCCAGCAGCTTGTCGAGGACGCCCAGCGGGTACGAGCAGTACTTC. It yields the protein CASSLSRTPSGYEQYF. The V and J genes are TRBV5-5 and TRBJ2-7; D is possibly TRBD2 (6 bases). The CDR3 is made up of 16 amino acids. In germline, CDR1 is SGHKS, CDR2 YYEKEE (reference sequence). V was cut by 1 base and J by 4 bases, with 18 bases left in between.

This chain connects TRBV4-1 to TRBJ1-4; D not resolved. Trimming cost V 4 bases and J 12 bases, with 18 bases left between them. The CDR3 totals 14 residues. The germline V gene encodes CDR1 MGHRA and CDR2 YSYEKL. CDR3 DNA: TGCGCCAGCAGCCCTCTGGTAGTCCTCCGGGAACTGTTTTTT. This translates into CASSPLVVLRELFF.

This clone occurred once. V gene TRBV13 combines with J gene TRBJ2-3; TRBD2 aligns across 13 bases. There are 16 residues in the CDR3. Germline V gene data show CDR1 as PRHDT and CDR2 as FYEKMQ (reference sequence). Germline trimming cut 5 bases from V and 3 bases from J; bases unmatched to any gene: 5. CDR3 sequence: CASSHGLAGVTDTQYF. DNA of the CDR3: TGTGCCAGCAGCCACGGACTAGCGGGGGTTACAGATACGCAGTATTTT.

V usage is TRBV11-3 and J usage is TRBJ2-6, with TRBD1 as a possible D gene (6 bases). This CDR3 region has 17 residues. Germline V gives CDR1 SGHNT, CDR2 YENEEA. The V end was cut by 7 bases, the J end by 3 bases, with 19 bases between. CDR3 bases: TGTGCCAGCAACCTCAGACAGGTGCCTTTTGGGGCCAACGTCCTGACTTTC. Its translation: CASNLRQVPFGANVLTF.

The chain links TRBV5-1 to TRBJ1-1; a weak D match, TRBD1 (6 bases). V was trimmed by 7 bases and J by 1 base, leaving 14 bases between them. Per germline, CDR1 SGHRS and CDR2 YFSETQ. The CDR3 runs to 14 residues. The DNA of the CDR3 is TGCGCCAGCGGGCCAACAGGGACGAACACTGAAGCTTTCTTT. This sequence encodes CASGPTGTNTEAFF.

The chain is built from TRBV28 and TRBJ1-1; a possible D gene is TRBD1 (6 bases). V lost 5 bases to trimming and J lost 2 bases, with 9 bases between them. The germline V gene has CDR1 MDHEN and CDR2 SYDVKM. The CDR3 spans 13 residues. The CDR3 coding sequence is TGTGCCAGCAGTGCGACAGGTAACACTGAAGCTTTCTTT. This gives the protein CASSATGNTEAFF.

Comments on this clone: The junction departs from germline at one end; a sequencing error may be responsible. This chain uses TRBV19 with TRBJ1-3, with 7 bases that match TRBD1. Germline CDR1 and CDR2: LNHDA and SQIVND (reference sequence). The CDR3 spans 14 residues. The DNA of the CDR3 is TGTGCCAGTAGTATCTCTCGGGCAGAACAGGGGCTGAATTTT. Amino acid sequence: CASSISRAEQGLNF. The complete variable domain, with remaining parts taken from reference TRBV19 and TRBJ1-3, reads DGGITQSPKYLFRKEGQNVTLSCEQNLNHDAMYWYRQDPGQGLRLIYYSQIVNDFQKGDIAEGYSVSREKKESFPLTVTSAQKNPTAFYLCASSISRAEQGLNFGEGSWLTVV.

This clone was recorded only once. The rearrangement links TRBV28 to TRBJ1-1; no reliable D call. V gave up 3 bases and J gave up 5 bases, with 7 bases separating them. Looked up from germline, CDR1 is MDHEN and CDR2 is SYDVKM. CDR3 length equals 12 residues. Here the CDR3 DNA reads TGTGCCAGCAGTTTCCTGAGGACTGAAGCTTTCTTT. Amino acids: CASSFLRTEAFF.